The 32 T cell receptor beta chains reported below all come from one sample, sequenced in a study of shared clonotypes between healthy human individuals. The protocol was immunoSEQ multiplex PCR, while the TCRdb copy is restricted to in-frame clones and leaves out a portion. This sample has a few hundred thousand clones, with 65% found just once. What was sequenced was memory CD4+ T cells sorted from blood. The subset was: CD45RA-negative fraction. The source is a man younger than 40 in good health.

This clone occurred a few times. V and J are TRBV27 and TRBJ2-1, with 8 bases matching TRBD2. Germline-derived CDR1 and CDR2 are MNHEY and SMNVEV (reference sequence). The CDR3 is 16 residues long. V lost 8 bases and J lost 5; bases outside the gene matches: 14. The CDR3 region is CASSFREGLVHNEQFF. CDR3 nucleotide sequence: TGTGCCAGCTCTTTCCGGGAGGGCCTTGTACACAATGAGCAGTTCTTC.

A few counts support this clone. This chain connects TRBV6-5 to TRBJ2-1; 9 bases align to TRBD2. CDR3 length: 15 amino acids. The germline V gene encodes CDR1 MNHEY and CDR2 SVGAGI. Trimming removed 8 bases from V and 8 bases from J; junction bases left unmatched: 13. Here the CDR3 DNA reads TGTGCCAGCTTTCCCGGCGGGAGGGCCTCAGATGAGCAGTTCTTC. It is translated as CASFPGGRASDEQFF.

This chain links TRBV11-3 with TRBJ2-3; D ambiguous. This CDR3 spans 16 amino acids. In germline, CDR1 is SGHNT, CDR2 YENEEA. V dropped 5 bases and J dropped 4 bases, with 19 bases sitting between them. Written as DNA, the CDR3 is TGTGCCAGCAGCCTAGGCTCGCAAAAAGTTCCAGATACGCAGTATTTT. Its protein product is CASSLGSQKVPDTQYF.

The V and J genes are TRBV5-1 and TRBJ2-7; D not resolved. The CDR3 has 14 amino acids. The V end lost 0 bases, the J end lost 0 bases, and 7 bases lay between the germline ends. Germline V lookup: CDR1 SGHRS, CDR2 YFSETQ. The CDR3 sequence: CASSLVTDSYEQYF. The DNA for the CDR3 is TGCGCCAGCAGCTTGGTAACGGACTCCTACGAGCAGTACTTC.

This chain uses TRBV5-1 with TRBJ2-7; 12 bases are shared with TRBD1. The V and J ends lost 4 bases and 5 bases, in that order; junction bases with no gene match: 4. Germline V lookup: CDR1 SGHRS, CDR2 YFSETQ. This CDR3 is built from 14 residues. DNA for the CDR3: TGCGCCAGCAGCACGGGACAGGGGGCTAACGAGCAGTACTTC. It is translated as CASSTGQGANEQYF.

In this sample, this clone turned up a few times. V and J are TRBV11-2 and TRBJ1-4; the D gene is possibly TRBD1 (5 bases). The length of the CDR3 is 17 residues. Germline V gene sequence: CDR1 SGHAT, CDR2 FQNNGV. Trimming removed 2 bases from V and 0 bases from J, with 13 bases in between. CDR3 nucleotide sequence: TGTGCCAGCAGCTTACCCTTGAGGGGTCCAACTAATGAAAAACTGTTTTTT. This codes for CASSLPLRGPTNEKLFF.

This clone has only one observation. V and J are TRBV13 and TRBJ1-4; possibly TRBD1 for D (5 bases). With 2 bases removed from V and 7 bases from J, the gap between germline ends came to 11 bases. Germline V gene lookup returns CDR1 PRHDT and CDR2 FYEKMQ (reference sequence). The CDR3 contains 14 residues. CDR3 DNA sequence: TGTGCCAGCAGCTTAAGGCAGGGAGGTGAAAAACTGTTTTTT. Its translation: CASSLRQGGEKLFF.

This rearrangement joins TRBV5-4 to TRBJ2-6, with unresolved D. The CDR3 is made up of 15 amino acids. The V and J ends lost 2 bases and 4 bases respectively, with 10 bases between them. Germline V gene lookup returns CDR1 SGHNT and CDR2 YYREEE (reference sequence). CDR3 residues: CASSLPGPGANVLTF. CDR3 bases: TGTGCCAGCAGCTTACCCGGGCCCGGGGCCAACGTCCTGACTTTC.

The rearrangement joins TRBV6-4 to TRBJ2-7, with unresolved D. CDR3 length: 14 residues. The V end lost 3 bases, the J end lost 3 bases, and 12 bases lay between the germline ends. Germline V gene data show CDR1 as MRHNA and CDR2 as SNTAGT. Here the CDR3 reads CASSDKSVLYEQYF. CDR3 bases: TGTGCCAGCAGTGATAAGTCCGTGCTCTACGAGCAGTACTTC.

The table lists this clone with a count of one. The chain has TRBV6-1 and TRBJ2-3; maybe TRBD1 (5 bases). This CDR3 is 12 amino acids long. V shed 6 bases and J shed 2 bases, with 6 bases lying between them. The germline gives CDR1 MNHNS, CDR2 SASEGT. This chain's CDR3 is CASSRVTDTQYF. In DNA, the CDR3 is TGTGCCAGCAGCAGGGTCACAGATACGCAGTATTTT.

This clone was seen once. CDR3 amino acids: CASSQDVTTGADTQYF. As DNA, the CDR3 is TGCGCCAGCAGCCAAGATGTTACGACGGGGGCAGATACGCAGTATTTT. The V call is TRBV4-3, the J call TRBJ2-3; TRBD2 might be the D (6 bases). The CDR3 totals 16 residues. V shed 0 bases and J shed 4 bases, with 14 bases lying between them. The germline CDR1 and CDR2 sequences are LGHNA and YSLEER.

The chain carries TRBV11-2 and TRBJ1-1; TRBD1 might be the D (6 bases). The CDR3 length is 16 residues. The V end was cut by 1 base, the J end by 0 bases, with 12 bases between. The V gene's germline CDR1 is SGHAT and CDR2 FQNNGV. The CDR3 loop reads CASSLGGTRVNTEAFF. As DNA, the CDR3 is TGTGCCAGCAGCTTAGGAGGGACAAGGGTGAACACTGAAGCTTTCTTT.

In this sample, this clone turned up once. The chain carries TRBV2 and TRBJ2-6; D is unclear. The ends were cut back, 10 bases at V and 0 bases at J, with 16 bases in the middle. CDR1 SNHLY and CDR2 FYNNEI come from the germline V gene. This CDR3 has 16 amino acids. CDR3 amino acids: CATSAGRSSGANVLTF. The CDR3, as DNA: TGTGCCACCTCCGCAGGACGGTCCTCTGGGGCCAACGTCCTGACTTTC.

In nucleotides, the CDR3 is TGTGCCAGCAGCTTCCTAAGAGATACGCAGTATTTT. It translates to CASSFLRDTQYF. The V call is TRBV7-9, the J call TRBJ2-3; no definite D call. Germline CDR1 and CDR2: SEHNR and FQNEAQ (reference sequence). V was clipped by 3 bases and J by 5 bases, with 6 bases between them. The length of the CDR3 is 12 residues. The full variable domain, rest sourced from reference TRBV7-9 and TRBJ2-3, is DTGVSQNPRHKITKRGQNVTFRCDPISEHNRLYWYRQTLGQGPEFLTYFQNEAQLEKSRLLSDRFSAERPKGSFSTLEIQRTEQGDSAMYLCASSFLRDTQYFGPGTRLTVL.

The CDR3 here is CASRKLAGEVGELFF. CDR3 in DNA: TGTGCCAGCAGAAAACTAGCGGGAGAAGTCGGGGAGCTGTTTTTT. V is TRBV6-4 and J is TRBJ2-2, with 11 bases lining up with TRBD2. Germline assignment: CDR1 MRHNA and CDR2 SNTAGT. V was pared by 6 bases and J by 7 bases, with 7 bases of the junction left unmatched. CDR3 length: 15 amino acids.

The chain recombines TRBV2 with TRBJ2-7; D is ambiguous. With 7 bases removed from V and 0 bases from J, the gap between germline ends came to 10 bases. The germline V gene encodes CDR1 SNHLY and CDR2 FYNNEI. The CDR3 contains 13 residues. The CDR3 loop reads CASNRATSYEQYF. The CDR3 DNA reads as TGTGCCAGCAATCGGGCTACCTCCTACGAGCAGTACTTC.

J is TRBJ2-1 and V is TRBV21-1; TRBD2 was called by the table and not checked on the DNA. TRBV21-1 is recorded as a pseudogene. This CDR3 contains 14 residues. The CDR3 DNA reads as TGTGCCAGCAGGAGAAACCCTGGAGACAATGAGCAGTTCTTC. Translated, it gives CASRRNPGDNEQFF.

The CDR3, as DNA: TGTGCCAGCAGCCCCGGGATTAGCGGGAGGGCCTTTGAGACCCAGTACTTC. It yields the protein CASSPGISGRAFETQYF. This chain joins TRBV7-2 and TRBJ2-5; 11 bases agree with TRBD2. Germline CDR1 reads SGHTA; CDR2 reads FQGNSA. CDR3 length equals 17 residues. J gave up 5 bases and V 5 bases, and 13 bases lay outside the gene matches.

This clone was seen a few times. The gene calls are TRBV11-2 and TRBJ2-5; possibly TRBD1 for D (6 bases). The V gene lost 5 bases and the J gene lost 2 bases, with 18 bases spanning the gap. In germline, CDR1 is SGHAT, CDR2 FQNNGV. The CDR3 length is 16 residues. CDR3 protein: CASSTQGGWGQETQYF. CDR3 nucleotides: TGTGCCAGCAGCACACAAGGGGGATGGGGACAAGAGACCCAGTACTTC.

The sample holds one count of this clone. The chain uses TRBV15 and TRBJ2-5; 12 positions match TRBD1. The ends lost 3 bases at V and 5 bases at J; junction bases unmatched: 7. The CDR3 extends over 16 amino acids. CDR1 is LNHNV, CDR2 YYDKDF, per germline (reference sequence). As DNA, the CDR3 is TGTGCCACCAGCAGCGGCGGGACAGGGGGCATGGAGACCCAGTACTTC. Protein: CATSSGGTGGMETQYF.

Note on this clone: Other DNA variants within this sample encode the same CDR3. The CDR3 sequence is CASRRGGGLNYGYTF. For the CDR3, the DNA is TGTGCCAGCAGGCGCGGGGGCGGTTTGAACTATGGCTACACCTTC. The V and J genes are TRBV28 and TRBJ1-2, with D perhaps matching TRBD1 (6 bases). Trimming cost V 6 bases and J 2 bases, with 16 bases left between them. The germline gives CDR1 MDHEN, CDR2 SYDVKM. This CDR3 has 15 amino acids.

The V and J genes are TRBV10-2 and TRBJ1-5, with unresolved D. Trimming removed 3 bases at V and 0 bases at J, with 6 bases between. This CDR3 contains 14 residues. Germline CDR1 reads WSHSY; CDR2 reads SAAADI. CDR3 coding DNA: TGCGCCAGCAGTGATGCTTTTAGCAATCAGCCCCAGCATTTT. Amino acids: CASSDAFSNQPQHF.

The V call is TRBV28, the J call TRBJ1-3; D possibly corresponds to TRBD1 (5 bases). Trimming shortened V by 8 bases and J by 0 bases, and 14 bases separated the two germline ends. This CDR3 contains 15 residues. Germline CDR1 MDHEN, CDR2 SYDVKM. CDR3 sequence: CASGRWGLSGNTIYF. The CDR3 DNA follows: TGTGCCAGCGGCCGGTGGGGCCTCTCTGGAAACACCATATATTTT.

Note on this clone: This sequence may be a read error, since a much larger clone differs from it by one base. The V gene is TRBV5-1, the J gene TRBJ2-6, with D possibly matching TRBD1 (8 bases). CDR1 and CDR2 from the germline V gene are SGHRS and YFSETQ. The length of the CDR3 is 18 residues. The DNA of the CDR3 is TGCGCCCGCAGCTTCGGGGGGACAGGTCTAAGAGGGGCCAACGTCCTGACTTTC. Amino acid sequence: CARSFGGTGLRGANVLTF.

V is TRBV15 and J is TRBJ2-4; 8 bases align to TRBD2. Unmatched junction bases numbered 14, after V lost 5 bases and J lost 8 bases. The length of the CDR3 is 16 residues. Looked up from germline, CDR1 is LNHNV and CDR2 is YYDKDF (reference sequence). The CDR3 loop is CATSYLSGTGGDIQYF. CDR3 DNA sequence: TGTGCCACCAGCTATCTTAGCGGGACGGGGGGAGACATTCAGTACTTC.

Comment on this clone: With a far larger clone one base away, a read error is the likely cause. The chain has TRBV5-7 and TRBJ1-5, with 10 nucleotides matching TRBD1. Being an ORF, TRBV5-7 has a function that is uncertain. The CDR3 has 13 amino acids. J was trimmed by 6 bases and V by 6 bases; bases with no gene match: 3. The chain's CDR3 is CASNWDRGQPQHF. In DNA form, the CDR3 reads TGTGCCAGCAACTGGGACAGGGGTCAGCCCCAGCATTTT.

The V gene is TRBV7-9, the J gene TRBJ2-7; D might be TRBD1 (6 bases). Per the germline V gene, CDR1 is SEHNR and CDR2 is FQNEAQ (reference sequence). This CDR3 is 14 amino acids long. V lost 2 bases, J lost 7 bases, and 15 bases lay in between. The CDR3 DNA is TGTGCCAGCAGCTTATCGTCCAGGGGTAGGGAGCAGTACTTC. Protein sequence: CASSLSSRGREQYF.

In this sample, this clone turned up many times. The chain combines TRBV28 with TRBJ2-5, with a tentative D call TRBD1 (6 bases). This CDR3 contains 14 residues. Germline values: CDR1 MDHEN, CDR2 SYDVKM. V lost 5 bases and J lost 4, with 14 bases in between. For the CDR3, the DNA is TGTGCCAGCAGTGGACAGAGAGGTACAGAGACCCAGTACTTC. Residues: CASSGQRGTETQYF.

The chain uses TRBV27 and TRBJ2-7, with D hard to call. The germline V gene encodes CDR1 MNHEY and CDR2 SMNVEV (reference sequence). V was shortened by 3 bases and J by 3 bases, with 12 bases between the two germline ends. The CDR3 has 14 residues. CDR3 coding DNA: TGTGCCAGCAGTTTCAGTCGGGCAAACTACGAGCAGTACTTC. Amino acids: CASSFSRANYEQYF.

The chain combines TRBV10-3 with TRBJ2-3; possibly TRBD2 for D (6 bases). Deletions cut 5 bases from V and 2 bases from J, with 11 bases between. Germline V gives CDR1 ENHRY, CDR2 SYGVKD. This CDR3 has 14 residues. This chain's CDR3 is CAISRRLDTDTQYF. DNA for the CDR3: TGTGCCATCAGTCGAAGACTAGACACAGATACGCAGTATTTT.

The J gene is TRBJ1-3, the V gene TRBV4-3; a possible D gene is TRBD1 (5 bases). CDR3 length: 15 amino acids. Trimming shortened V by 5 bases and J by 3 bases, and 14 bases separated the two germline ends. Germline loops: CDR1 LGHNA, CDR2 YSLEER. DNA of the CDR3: TGCGCCAGCAGCGCGAGTACAGGTCTTGGAAACACCATATATTTT. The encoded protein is CASSASTGLGNTIYF.

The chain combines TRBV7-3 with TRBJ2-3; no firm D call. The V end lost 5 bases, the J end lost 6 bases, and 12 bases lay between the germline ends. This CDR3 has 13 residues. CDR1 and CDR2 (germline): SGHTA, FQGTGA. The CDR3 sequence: CASSTTISDTQYF. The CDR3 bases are TGTGCCAGCAGCACCACTATATCGGATACGCAGTATTTT.